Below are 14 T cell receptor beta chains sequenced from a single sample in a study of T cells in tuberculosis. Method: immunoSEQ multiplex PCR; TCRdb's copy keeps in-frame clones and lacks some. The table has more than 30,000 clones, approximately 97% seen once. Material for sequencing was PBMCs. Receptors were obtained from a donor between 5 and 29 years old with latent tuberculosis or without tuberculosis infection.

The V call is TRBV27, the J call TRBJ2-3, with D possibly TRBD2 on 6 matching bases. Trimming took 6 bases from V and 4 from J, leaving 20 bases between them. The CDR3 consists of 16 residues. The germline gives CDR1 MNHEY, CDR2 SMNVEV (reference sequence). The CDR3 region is CASRRDSFVSADTQYF. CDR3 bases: TGTGCCAGCAGAAGGGACTCCTTTGTCTCAGCAGATACGCAGTATTTT.

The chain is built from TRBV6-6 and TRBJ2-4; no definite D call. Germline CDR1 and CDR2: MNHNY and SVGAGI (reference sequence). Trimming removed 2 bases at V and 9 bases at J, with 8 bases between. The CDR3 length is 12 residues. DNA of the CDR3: TGTGCCAGCAGTTACCCCTTCGGCATTCAGTACTTC. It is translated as CASSYPFGIQYF.

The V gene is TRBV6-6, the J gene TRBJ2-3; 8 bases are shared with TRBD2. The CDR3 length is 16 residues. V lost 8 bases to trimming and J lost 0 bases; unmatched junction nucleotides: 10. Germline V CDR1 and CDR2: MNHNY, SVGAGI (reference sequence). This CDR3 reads CASHLSASGSTDTQYF. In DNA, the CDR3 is TGTGCCAGCCACTTGAGTGCTAGCGGGAGCACAGATACGCAGTATTTT.

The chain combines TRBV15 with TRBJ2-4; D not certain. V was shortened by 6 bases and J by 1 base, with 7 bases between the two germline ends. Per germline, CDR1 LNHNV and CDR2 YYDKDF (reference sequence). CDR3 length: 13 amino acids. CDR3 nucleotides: TGTGCCACCAGTTCGCGGGCCAAAAACATTCAGTACTTC. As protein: CATSSRAKNIQYF. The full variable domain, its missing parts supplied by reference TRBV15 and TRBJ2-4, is DAMVIQNPRYQVTQFGKPVTLSCSQTLNHNVMYWYQQKSSQAPKLLFHYYDKDFNNEADTPDNFQSRRPNTSFCFLDIRSPGLGDTAMYLCATSSRAKNIQYFGAGTRLSVL.

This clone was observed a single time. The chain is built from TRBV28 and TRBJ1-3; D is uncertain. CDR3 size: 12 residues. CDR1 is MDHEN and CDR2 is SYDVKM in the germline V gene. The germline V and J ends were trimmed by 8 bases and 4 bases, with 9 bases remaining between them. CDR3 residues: CASRQLGNTIYF. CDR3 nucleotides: TGTGCCAGCCGCCAACTCGGAAACACCATATATTTT. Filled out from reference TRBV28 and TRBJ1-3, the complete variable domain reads DVKVTQSSRYLVKRTGEKVFLECVQDMDHENMFWYRQDPGLGLRLIYFSYDVKMKEKGDIPEGYSVSREKKERFSLILESASTNQTSMYLCASRQLGNTIYFGEGSWLTVV.

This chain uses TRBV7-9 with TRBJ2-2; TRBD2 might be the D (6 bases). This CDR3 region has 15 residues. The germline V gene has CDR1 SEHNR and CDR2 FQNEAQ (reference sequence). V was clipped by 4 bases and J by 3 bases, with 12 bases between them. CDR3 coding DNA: TGTGCCAGCAGCTCCCGTAGCGGAGACACCGGGGAGCTGTTTTTT. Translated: CASSSRSGDTGELFF.

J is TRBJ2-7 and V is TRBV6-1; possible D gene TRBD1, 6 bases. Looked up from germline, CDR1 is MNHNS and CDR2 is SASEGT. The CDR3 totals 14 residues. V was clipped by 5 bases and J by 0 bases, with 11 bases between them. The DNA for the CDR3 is TGTGCCAGCAGTACTGGGACAAACTCCTACGAGCAGTACTTC. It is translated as CASSTGTNSYEQYF.

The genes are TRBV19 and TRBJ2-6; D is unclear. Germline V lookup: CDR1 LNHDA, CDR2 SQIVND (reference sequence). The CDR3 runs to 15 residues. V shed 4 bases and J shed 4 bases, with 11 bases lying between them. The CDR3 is CASSTTHSGANVLTF. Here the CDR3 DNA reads TGTGCCAGTAGTACCACTCATTCCGGGGCCAACGTCCTGACTTTC.

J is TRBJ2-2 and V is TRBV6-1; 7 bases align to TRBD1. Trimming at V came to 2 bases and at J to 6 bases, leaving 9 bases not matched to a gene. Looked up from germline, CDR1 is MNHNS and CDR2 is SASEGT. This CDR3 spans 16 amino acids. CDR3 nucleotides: TGTGCCAGCAGTGAACTACAGGGGCCTACCGCCGGGGAGCTGTTTTTT. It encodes CASSELQGPTAGELFF.

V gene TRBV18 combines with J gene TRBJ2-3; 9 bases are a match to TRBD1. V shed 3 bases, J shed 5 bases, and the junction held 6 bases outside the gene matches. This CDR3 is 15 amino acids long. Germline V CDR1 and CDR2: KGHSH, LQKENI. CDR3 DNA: TGTGCCAGCTCACCCATGACAGGGGGTTTAGATACGCAGTATTTT. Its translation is CASSPMTGGLDTQYF.

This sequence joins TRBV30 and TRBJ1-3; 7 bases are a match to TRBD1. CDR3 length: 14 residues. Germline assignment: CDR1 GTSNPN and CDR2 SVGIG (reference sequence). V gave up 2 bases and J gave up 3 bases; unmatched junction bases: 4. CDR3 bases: TGTGCCTGGAGTAGAACAGGGGTTGGAAACACCATATATTTT. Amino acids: CAWSRTGVGNTIYF.

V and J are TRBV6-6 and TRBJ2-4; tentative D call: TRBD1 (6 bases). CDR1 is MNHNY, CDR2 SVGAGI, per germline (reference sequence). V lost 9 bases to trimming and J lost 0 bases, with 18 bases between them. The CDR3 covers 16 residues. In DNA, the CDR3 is TGTGCCAGAAGTCGGACAGAACCGTTAGCCAAAAACATTCAGTACTTC. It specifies CARSRTEPLAKNIQYF.

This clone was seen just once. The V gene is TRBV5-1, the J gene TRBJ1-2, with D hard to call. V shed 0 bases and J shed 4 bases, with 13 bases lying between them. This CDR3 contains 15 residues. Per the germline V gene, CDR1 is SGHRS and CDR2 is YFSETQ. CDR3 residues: CASSLARGSIYGYTF. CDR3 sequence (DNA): TGCGCCAGCAGCTTGGCCAGAGGATCTATCTATGGCTACACCTTC.

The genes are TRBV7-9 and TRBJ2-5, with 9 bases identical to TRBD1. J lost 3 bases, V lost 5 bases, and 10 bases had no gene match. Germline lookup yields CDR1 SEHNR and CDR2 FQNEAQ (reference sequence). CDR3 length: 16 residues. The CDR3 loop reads CASSPRETGGEETQYF. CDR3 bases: TGTGCCAGCAGCCCTCGGGAGACAGGGGGAGAAGAGACCCAGTACTTC.